The following is a TCR beta chain sequence with its context. The specificity of this receptor is unknown. The input lacks base qualities; no much larger clone sits a single base away. This record comes from a study of blood T cells in healthy people across ages (dated by TCRdb to 2014 to 2015). The study in broad terms: Template switching captured roughly one uniquely barcoded TCR beta cDNA molecule per two T cells in model experiments. Using deep sequencing normalized with unique cDNA molecular identifiers, the study measured how TCR beta repertoire diversity changes with age. For two donors (one aged 18 to 30 and one aged 80 or older), the study analyzed two additional independent replicas of 1 million unique cDNA reads from the same blood draw. Donors were grouped into four age groups: young (average approximately 15 years), middle-aged (about 40), aged (around 56) and long-lived (over 80). Donors of different ages were randomly distributed across sequencing lanes to avoid experimental bias. General findings and caveats noted by the study authors: Estimates of total diversity from one million sequenced T cells were regarded as lower bounds and underestimates. As age increased, observed TCR beta diversity per million T cells dropped in a roughly linear way, and a significant reduction was already evident by age around 41. Since profiling was done on bulk unsorted PBMCs, naive and antigen-experienced compartments could not be conclusively compared. Observed TCR beta diversity correlated strongly with the percentage of naive T cells measured by flow cytometry. Compared with the aged group, more naive CD4+ T cells, fewer expanded clones and increased TCR diversity were shown by the long-lived group, suggesting age selection. The CMV infection status of donors was not known, potentially confounding age-related changes in expanded clonotypes.

Receptor amplification or capture employed 5' RACE. The sequencer listed for this sample is Illumina HiSeq 2500. The second PCR ran for about 6 to 12 cycles and used a J-beta primer mix along with a sample-barcoded 5' primer. A unique molecular identifier was introduced onto each TCR beta cDNA molecule by a template-switch 5' adaptor carrying 12 random nucleotides. Each sample yielded at least 3 million CDR3-containing paired-end reads. All of the RNA was converted into first-strand cDNA using the Mint cDNA synthesis kit, with a TRBC-specific oligonucleotide serving as the primer. Following uracil-DNA glycosylase treatment, a first 18-cycle PCR with universal primers M1SS and BC2_uni_R was performed on all cDNA. Per the source publication's procedure: For normalization, 1 million high-quality reads were randomly selected from each sample, with every read carrying a distinct molecular identifier. Reads with shared molecular identifiers were discarded instead of being binned into consensus sequences. MiTCR, run with a Q25 quality threshold and the strictest error-elimination algorithm, handled CDR3 identification, clonotype clustering and error correction. A nonparametric unseen species model using Euler transformation provided a lower-bound estimate of total TCR beta diversity. TCRdb redid the processing of the public reads, applying fastp at Q25 and MiXCR, and retained in-frame beta chains. Here each entry gathers all rows of one CDR3 protein and keeps the most common genes and DNA. None of the V and J calls come from the authors' own analysis; TCRdb made them. The table for this sample lists over 300,000 distinct CDR3 sequences; roughly half of them were counted only once. Under 65% of the sample is held by the ten biggest clonotypes.

The donors were under 40 Caucasian individuals from Russia, aged 6 to 90 years, who were systemically healthy. Each donor gave 8 to 10 milliliters of peripheral blood, drawn into EDTA-treated Vacutainer tubes. Ficoll-Paque density-gradient centrifugation was used to isolate PBMCs, with at least 6.5 million per sample. Trizol reagent was used to extract total RNA from PBMCs, with at least 6 micrograms per sample. For every donor, an aliquot of PBMCs went through flow cytometry to measure the percentages of naive CD45RAhigh/CD27high T cells. This clonotype originated in a man aged 55 to 69 in good health. Sequenced material: blood.

The CDR3 region has the sequence CASSYSGGGYNEQFF. The sequence in DNA is TGTGCCAGCAGCTATAGCGGGGGAGGTTACAATGAGCAGTTCTTC. The rearrangement joined TRBV7-9 to TRBJ2-1; TRBD2 matches 9 bases in the middle. CDR1 and CDR2, per the germline V gene (reference sequence), are SEHNR and FQNEAQ. From V the trimming removes 4 bases and from J it removes 4 bases, while the gene matches leave 5 bases of the junction unaccounted for. Inclusive of the bounding cysteine and phenylalanine, the CDR3 is 15 residues long. Only the CDR3 DNA is retained, 45 bases long and in frame from the first base.